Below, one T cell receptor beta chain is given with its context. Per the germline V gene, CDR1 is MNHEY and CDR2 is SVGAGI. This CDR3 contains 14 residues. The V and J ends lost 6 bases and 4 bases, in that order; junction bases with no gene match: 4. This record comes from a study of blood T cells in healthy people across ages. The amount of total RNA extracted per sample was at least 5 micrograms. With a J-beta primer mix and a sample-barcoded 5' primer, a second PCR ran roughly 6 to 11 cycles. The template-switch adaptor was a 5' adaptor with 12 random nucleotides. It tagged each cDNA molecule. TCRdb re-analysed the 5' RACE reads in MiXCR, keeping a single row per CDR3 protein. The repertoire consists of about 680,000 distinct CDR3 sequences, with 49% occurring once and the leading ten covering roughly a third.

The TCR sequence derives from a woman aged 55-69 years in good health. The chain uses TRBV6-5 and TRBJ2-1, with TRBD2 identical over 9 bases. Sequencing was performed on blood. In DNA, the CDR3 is TGTGCCAGCAGACGACTAGCGGAGTACAATGAGCAGTTCTTC. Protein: CASRRLAEYNEQFF.